This TCR beta chain was sequenced during a study of T-cell reconstitution after alpha-beta-depleted transplantation in children. Unique molecular identifiers were built into the TCRbeta library. TCRdb re-derived calls from the PCR reads in MiXCR, one entry per CDR3 protein. The sample includes 450,000 to 500,000 distinct CDR3 sequences, approximately 12% of them seen just once. The TCR sequence derives from a human donor who donated a stem cell graft to a child with combined immunodeficiency. Sequencing used PBMCs from the stem cell graft donor, obtained from the stem cell graft.

CDR3 in DNA: TGTGCCACCAGCAGCCGGGACAGAAACTACGAGCAGTACTTC. It yields the protein CATSSRDRNYEQYF. This sequence joins TRBV15 and TRBJ2-7, with TRBD1 matching 7 bases. This CDR3 is built from 14 residues. The trim removed 3 bases at V and 3 bases at J, leaving 5 bases unmatched. Germline CDR1 LNHNV, CDR2 YYDKDF (reference sequence).